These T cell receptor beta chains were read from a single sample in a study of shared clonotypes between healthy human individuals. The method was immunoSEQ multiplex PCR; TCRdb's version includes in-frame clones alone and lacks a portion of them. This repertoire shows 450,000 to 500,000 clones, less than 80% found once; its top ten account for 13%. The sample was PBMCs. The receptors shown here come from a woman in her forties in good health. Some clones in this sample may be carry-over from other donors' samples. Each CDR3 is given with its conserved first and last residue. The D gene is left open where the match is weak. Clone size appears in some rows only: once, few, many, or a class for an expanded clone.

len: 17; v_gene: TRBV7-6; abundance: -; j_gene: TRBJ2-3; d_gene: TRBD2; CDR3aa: CASSPAGTSGGTDTQYF; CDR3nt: TGTGCCAGCAGCCCCGCCGGGACTAGCGGGGGCACAGATACGCAGTATTTT
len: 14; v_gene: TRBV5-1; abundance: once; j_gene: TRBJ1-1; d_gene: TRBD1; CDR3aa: CASRPDRENTEAFF; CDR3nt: TGCGCCAGCAGGCCGGACAGGGAGAACACTGAAGCTTTCTTT
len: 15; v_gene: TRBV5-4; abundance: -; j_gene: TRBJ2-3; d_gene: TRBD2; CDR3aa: CASSYQTSGTMTQYF; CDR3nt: TGTGCCAGCAGCTACCAGACTAGCGGGACCATGACGCAGTATTTT
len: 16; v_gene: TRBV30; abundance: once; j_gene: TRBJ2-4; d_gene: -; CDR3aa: CAWSDPLTVAKNIQYF; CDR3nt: TGTGCCTGGAGTGACCCCCTAACAGTAGCCAAAAACATTCAGTACTTC
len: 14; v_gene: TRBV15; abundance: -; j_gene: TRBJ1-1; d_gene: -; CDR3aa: CATSRVELNTEAFF; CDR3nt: TGTGCCACCAGCAGAGTCGAGCTGAACACTGAAGCTTTCTTT
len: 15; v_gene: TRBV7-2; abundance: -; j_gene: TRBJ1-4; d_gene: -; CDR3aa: CASSAGLLAQEKLFF; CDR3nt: TGTGCCAGCAGCGCCGGACTCCTGGCTCAGGAAAAACTGTTTTTT
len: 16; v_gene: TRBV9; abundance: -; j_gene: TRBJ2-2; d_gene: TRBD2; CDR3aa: CASSPGLAVNTGELFF; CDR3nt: TGTGCCAGCAGCCCGGGACTAGCGGTGAACACCGGGGAGCTGTTTTTT
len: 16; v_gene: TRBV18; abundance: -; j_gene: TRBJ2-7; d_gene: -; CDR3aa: CASSPRPTGVSYEQYF; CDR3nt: TGTGCCAGCTCACCACGGCCAACCGGGGTCTCCTACGAGCAGTACTTC
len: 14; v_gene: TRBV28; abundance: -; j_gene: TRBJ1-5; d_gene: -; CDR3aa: CASSRQVLAQPQHF; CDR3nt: TGTGCCAGCAGTCGACAGGTTCTTGCTCAGCCCCAGCATTTT
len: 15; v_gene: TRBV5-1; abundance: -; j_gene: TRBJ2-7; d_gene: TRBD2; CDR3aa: CASTTGAGGTYEQYF; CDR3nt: TGCGCCAGCACCACCGGGGCGGGGGGAACCTACGAGCAGTACTTC
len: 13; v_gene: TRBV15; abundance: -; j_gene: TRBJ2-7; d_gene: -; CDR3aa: CATSRERGDEQYF; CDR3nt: TGTGCCACCAGCAGAGAGAGGGGGGACGAGCAGTACTTC
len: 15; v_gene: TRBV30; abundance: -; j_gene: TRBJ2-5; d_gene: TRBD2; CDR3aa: CAWNPTTSGSETQYF; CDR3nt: TGTGCCTGGAACCCGACAACTAGCGGGAGTGAGACCCAGTACTTC
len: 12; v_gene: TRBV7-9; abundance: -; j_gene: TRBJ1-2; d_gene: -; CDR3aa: CASSLLTEGYTF; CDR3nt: TGTGCCAGCAGCTTACTAACGGAGGGCTACACCTTC
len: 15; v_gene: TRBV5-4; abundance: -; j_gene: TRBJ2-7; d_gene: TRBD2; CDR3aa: CASSLAREASYEQYF; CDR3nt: TGTGCCAGCAGCTTGGCACGGGAGGCTTCCTACGAGCAGTACTTC
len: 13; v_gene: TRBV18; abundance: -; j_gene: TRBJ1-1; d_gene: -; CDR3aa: CASSPELNTEAFF; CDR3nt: TGTGCCAGCTCACCGGAGTTGAACACTGAAGCTTTCTTT
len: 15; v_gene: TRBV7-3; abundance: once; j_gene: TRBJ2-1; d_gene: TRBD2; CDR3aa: CASSPTSALYNEQFF; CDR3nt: TGTGCCAGCAGCCCGACTAGCGCCCTGTACAATGAGCAGTTCTTC
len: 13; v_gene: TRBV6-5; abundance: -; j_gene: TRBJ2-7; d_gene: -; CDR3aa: CASSLGGGYEQYF; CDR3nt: TGTGCCAGCTCCCTAGGGGGGGGCTACGAGCAGTACTTC
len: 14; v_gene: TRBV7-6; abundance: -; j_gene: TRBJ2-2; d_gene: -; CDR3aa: CASSPLSGTGELFF; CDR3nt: TGTGCCAGCAGCCCGCTCAGCGGCACCGGGGAGCTGTTTTTT
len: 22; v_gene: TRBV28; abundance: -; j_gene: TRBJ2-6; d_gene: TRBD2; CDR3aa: CASSLRFLRLLAGGPGANVLTF; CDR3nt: TGTGCCAGCAGTTTAAGGTTTTTGAGGCTACTAGCGGGAGGGCCCGGGGCCAACGTCCTGACTTTC
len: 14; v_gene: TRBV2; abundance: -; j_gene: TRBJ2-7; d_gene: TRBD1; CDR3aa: CASQTGIGSYEQYF; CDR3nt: TGTGCCAGCCAGACAGGGATTGGGTCCTACGAGCAGTACTTC
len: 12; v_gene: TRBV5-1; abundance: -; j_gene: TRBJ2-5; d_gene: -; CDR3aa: CASGRGEETQYF; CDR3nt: TGCGCCAGCGGCAGGGGCGAAGAGACCCAGTACTTC
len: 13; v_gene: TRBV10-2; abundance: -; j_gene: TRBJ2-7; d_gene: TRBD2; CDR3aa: CASRLTSEYEQYF; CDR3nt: TGCGCCAGCAGACTCACTAGCGAGTACGAGCAGTACTTC
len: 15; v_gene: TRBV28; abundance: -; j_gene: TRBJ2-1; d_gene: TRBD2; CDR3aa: CASSFAGGSYNEQFF; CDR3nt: TGTGCCAGCAGTTTCGCCGGCGGGAGCTACAATGAGCAGTTCTTC
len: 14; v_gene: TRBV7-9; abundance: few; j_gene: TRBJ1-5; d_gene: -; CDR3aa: CASSLGTAYQPQHF; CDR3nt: TGTGCCAGCAGCTTAGGGACCGCGTACCAGCCCCAGCATTTT
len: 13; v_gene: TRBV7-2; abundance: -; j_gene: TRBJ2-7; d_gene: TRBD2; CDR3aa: CASSSGRGYEQYF; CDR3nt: TGTGCCAGCTCAAGCGGGAGGGGCTACGAGCAGTACTTC
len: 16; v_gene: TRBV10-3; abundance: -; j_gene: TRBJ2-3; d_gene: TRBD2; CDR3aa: CAISKGLAGSIDTQYF; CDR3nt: TGTGCCATCAGTAAAGGGCTAGCGGGTAGCATAGATACGCAGTATTTT
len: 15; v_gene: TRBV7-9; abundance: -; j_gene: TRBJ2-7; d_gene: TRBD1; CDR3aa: CASSSATGNGYEQYF; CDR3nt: TGTGCCAGCAGCTCGGCGACAGGGAATGGCTACGAGCAGTACTTC
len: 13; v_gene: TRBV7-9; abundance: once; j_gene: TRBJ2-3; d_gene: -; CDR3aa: CASSLANTDTQYF; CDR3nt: TGTGCCAGCAGCTTAGCAAACACAGATACGCAGTATTTT
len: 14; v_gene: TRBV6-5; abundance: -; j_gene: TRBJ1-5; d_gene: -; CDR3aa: CASSYGPFNQPQHF; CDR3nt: TGTGCCAGCAGCTACGGGCCTTTCAATCAGCCCCAGCATTTT
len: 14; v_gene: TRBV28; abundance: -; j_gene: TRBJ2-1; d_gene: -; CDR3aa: CASSSTRTHNEQFF; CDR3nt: TGTGCCAGCAGTTCCACCCGGACCCACAATGAGCAGTTCTTC
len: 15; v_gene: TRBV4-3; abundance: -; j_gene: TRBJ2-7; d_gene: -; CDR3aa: CASSQDSQWGYEQYF; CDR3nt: TGCGCCAGCAGCCAAGATTCCCAGTGGGGCTACGAGCAGTACTTC
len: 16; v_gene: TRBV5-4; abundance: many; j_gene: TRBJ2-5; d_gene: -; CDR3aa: CASSLKGGDKQETQYF; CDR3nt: TGTGCCAGCAGCTTGAAGGGTGGGGATAAACAAGAGACCCAGTACTTC
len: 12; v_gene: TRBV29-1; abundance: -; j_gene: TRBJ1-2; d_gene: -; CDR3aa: CSVARGSYGYTF; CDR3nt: TGCAGCGTTGCTCGGGGATCCTATGGCTACACCTTC
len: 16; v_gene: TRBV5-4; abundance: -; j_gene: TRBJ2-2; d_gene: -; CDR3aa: CASSLVAGSNTGELFF; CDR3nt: TGTGCCAGCAGCTTGGTTGCGGGCTCGAACACCGGGGAGCTGTTTTTT
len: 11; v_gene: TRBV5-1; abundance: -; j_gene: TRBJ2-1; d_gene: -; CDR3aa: CASSGPREQFF; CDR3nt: TGCGCCAGCAGCGGGCCGCGCGAGCAGTTCTTC
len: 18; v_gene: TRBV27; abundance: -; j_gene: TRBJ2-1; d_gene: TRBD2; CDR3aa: CASLGASGVRGLYNEQFF; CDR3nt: TGTGCCAGCCTGGGGGCTAGCGGGGTCCGGGGTCTCTACAATGAGCAGTTCTTC
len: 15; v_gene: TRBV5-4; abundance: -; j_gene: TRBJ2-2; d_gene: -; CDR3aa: CASSSPYANTGELFF; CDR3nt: TGTGCCAGCAGCTCGCCTTACGCGAACACCGGGGAGCTGTTTTTT
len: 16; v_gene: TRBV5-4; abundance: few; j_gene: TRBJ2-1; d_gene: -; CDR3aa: CASSSKVGSSYNEQFF; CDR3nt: TGTGCCAGCAGCTCTAAGGTGGGGAGCTCCTACAATGAGCAGTTCTTC
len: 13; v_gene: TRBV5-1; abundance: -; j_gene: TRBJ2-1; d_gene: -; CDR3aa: CASQGTVFTEQFF; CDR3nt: TGCGCCAGCCAGGGGACTGTATTCACTGAGCAGTTCTTC
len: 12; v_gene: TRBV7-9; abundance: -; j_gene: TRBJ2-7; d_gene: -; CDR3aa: CASSPQGGEQYF; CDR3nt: TGTGCCAGCAGCCCCCAGGGCGGGGAGCAGTACTTC
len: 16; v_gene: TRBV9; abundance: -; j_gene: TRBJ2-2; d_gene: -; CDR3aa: CASSVGGRGVAGELFF; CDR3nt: TGTGCCAGCAGCGTAGGGGGGCGAGGGGTCGCCGGGGAGCTGTTTTTT
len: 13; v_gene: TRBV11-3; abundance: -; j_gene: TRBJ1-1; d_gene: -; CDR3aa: CASSVGANTEAFF; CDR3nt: TGTGCCAGCAGCGTGGGGGCGAACACTGAAGCTTTCTTT
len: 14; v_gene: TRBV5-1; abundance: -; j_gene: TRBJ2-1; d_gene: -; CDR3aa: CASSFFRGGNEQFF; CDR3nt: TGCGCCAGCAGCTTCTTTAGGGGTGGGAATGAGCAGTTCTTC
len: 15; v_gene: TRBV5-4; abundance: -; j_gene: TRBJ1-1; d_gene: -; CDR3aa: CASSLRVRENTEAFF; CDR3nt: TGTGCCAGCAGCTTGCGGGTAAGGGAGAACACTGAAGCTTTCTTT
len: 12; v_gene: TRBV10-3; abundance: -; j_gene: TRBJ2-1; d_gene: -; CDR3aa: CAIRDDQGCQFF; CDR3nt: TGTGCCATCAGGGATGATCAGGGGTGTCAGTTCTTC
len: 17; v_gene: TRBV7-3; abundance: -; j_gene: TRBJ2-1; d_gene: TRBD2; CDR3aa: CASSLSPGGRAENEQFF; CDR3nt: TGTGCCAGCAGCTTAAGTCCGGGCGGGAGGGCCGAGAATGAGCAGTTCTTC
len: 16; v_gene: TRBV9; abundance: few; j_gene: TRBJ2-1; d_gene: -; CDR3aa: CASSVAGSLSYNEQFF; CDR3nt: TGTGCCAGCAGCGTCGCCGGGTCCCTCTCCTACAATGAGCAGTTCTTC
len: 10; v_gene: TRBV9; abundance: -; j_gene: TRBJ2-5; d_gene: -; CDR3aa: CASGQETQYF; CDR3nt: TGTGCCAGCGGGCAAGAGACCCAGTACTTC
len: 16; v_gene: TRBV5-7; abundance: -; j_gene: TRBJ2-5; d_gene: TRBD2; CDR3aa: CASSLARSSGQETQYF; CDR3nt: TGTGCCAGCAGCTTGGCCAGGTCTAGCGGACAAGAGACCCAGTACTTC
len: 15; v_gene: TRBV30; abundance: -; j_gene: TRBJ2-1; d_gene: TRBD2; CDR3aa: CAWSRGLARGYEQFF; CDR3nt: TGTGCCTGGAGCCGGGGACTAGCGAGGGGTTACGAGCAGTTCTTC
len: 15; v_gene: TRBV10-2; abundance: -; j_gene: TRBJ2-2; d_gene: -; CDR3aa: CASRIWASNTGELFF; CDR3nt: TGCGCCAGCCGCATCTGGGCCTCGAACACCGGGGAGCTGTTTTTT
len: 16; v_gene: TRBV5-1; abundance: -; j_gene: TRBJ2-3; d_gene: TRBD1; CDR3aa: CASSSGQGGGTDTQYF; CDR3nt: TGCGCCAGCAGCTCAGGACAGGGGGGAGGCACAGATACGCAGTATTTT